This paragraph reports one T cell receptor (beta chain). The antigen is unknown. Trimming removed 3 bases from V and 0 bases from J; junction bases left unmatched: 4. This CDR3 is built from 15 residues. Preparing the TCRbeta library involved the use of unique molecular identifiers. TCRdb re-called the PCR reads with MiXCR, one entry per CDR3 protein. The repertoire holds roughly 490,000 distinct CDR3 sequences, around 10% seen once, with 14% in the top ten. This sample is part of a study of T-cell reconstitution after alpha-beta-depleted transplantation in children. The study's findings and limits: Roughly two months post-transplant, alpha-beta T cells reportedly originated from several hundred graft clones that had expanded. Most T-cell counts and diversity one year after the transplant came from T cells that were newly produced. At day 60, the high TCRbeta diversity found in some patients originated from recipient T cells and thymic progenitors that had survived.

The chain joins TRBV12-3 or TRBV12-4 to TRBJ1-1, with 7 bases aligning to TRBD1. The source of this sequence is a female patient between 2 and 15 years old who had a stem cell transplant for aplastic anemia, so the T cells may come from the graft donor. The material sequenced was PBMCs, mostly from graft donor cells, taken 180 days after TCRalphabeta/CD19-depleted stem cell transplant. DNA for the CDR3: TGTGCCAGCAGTTTTAAGACAGGGATGAACACTGAAGCTTTCTTT. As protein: CASSFKTGMNTEAFF.